This T cell receptor beta chain was observed in a study of blood T cell repertoires in COVID-19. Study-wide context: Sample material is recorded as cDNA or gDNA derived from T cells, B-cell-depleted T cells, or PBMCs.

Source study methods: Cell counts per sample came from amplifying reference gene primers. The table came from immunoSEQ multiplex PCR; TCRdb's copy has only in-frame clones and leaves some out. The D gene and trimming were derived from the DNA, and the V and J assignments and clone size from that table. The sample has 180,000 or so clones; approximately 86% are singletons. The sequencing input was peripheral blood. The TCR originated in a man aged 60 to 69 with acute or convalescent COVID-19.

The CDR3 spells CATSDPSLTGRVPTDTQYF. DNA of the CDR3: TGTGCCACCAGTGATCCGTCACTGACAGGACGTGTGCCCACAGATACGCAGTATTTT. The chain recombines TRBV24-1 with TRBJ2-3, with D perhaps matching TRBD1 (6 bases). V lost 3 bases and J lost 2, with 23 bases in between. CDR1 and CDR2 from the germline V gene are KGHDR and SFDVKD. The CDR3 has 19 amino acids.